Presented here are 13 T cell receptor beta chains from one specimen sequenced in a study of CD8+ T cells in alopecia areata. In each case, RNA was isolated and then reverse transcribed into cDNA as the sequencing template. TCRdb's copy holds only in-frame clones and misses some; the assay was immunoSEQ multiplex PCR. The data hold about 190,000 clones, with around 56% observed a single time. Treatment given: oral pan-JAK inhibitor, 5-10 mg twice daily. This sample comprised CD4+ T cells sorted from blood, obtained at week 4, from a patient treated with tofacitinib. The source is a human donor with alopecia areata.

The table lists this clone with a few counts. The V call is TRBV7-2, the J call TRBJ2-5; the D is unclear. The CDR3 runs to 11 residues. V was trimmed by 6 bases and J by 5 bases, leaving 7 bases between them. From germline, CDR1 is SGHTA and CDR2 FQGNSA. The CDR3 DNA is TGTGCCAGCAGGCTAGGGGAGACCCAGTACTTC. It yields the protein CASRLGETQYF.

The chain joins TRBV5-1 to TRBJ2-7, with 7 bases identical to TRBD1. The V gene's germline CDR1 is SGHRS and CDR2 YFSETQ. V dropped 4 bases and J dropped 3; count of bases not matched to a gene: 13. CDR3 length equals 16 residues. CDR3 in amino acids: CASSPTGRQGYYEQYF. CDR3 coding DNA: TGCGCCAGCAGCCCCACCGGGCGACAGGGATACTACGAGCAGTACTTC.

The chain couples TRBV30 to TRBJ1-1; the D gene is possibly TRBD1 (6 bases). This CDR3 has 13 residues. Trimming pared 7 bases from V and 3 bases from J, leaving 15 bases between. The germline CDR1 and CDR2 sequences are GTSNPN and SVGIG (reference sequence). CDR3 protein: CASLTEGDTEAFF. In DNA form, the CDR3 reads TGTGCCTCTCTCACCGAGGGGGACACTGAAGCTTTCTTT.

This clone was detected a few times. The J gene is TRBJ1-5, the V gene TRBV7-2, with no clear D. Trimming cost V 11 bases and J 0 bases, with 11 bases left between them. Germline assignment: CDR1 SGHTA and CDR2 FQGNSA. The CDR3 loop spans 13 amino acids. The CDR3 spells CACRRDSNQPQHF. The CDR3 region has the DNA TGTGCCTGCCGTCGGGATAGCAATCAGCCCCAGCATTTT. The full variable domain, rest sourced from reference TRBV7-2 and TRBJ1-5, is GAGVSQSPSNKVTEKGKDVELRCDPISGHTALYWYRQSLGQGLEFLIYFQGNSAPDKSGLPSDRFSAERTGGSVSTLTIQRTQQEDSAVYLCACRRDSNQPQHFGDGTRLSIL.

The rearrangement uses TRBV29-1 and TRBJ2-3; D is possibly TRBD2 (6 bases). This CDR3 comprises 13 residues. Germline V gene lookup returns CDR1 SQVTM and CDR2 ANQGSEA. V lost 6 bases and J 4 bases, leaving 14 bases between the germline ends. CDR3 sequence (DNA): TGCAGCGTCGGGGACTCGCGGGCAGATACGCAGTATTTT. This translates into CSVGDSRADTQYF.

Details on this clone: The sample carries other DNA sequences with the same CDR3. This chain uses TRBV4-2 with TRBJ1-5; D gene uncertain. The CDR3 consists of 12 residues. V was pared by 1 base and J by 5 bases, with 3 bases between. Germline V CDR1 and CDR2: LGHNA, YNFKEQ. CDR3 sequence (DNA): TGTGCCAGCAGCCAAGGTGATCAGCCCCAGCATTTT. This encodes CASSQGDQPQHF.

The chain employs TRBV29-1 and TRBJ2-5, with 10 bases matching TRBD2. After removal of 7 bases from V and 5 bases from J, the junction contained 13 bases not matched to a gene. The CDR3 is 15 residues long. CDR1 is SQVTM and CDR2 is ANQGSEA in the germline V gene. The CDR3 protein is CSARGLAVPVETQYF. CDR3 nucleotides: TGCAGCGCGAGAGGACTAGCGGTTCCGGTGGAGACCCAGTACTTC.

The chain has TRBV6-5 and TRBJ2-7; no firm D call. This CDR3 region has 14 residues. The ends were cut back, 7 bases at V and 6 bases at J, with 19 bases in the middle. Looked up from germline, CDR1 is MNHEY and CDR2 is SVGAGI. This CDR3 reads CASNPTRGVGEQYF. For the CDR3, the DNA is TGTGCCAGCAACCCAACGAGAGGTGTAGGCGAGCAGTACTTC.

The rearrangement uses TRBV18 and TRBJ2-3, with D perhaps TRBD1 (6 bases). Germline CDR1 and CDR2: KGHSH and LQKENI. Deletions cut 0 bases from V and 1 base from J, with 11 bases between. The CDR3 has 16 residues. The CDR3 region has the DNA TGTGCCAGCTCACCACCGCGGAGACAGGGCACAGATACGCAGTATTTT. Protein sequence: CASSPPRRQGTDTQYF.

This chain joins TRBV29-1 and TRBJ1-1; 11 positions match TRBD1. CDR1 SQVTM and CDR2 ANQGSEA come from the germline V gene. This CDR3 comprises 14 residues. The trim removed 7 bases at V and 5 bases at J, leaving 9 bases unmatched. CDR3 region: CSGTRGQGGTEAFF. CDR3 nucleotide sequence: TGCAGCGGAACCCGGGGACAGGGGGGAACTGAAGCTTTCTTT.

The chain has TRBV7-9 and TRBJ2-5; tentative D call: TRBD1 (7 bases). The CDR3 totals 16 residues. Germline CDR1 SEHNR, CDR2 FQNEAQ (reference sequence). V lost 5 bases and J lost 5, with 21 bases in between. This CDR3 reads CASSPGLTGTQETQYF. CDR3 bases: TGTGCCAGCAGCCCAGGGTTGACAGGGACTCAGGAGACCCAGTACTTC.

V usage is TRBV6-5 and J usage is TRBJ2-1; D call uncertain. This CDR3 spans 11 amino acids. Germline lookup yields CDR1 MNHEY and CDR2 SVGAGI. The V gene lost 7 bases and the J gene lost 8 bases, with 9 bases spanning the gap. The CDR3 is CASKVVHEQFF. The CDR3 coding sequence is TGTGCCAGCAAAGTTGTCCATGAGCAGTTCTTC.

This clone was recorded a few times. Mismatch with germline at one junction end may stem from a read error. V is TRBV27 and J is TRBJ1-1; D is unclear. Per germline, CDR1 MNHEY and CDR2 SMNVEV (reference sequence). The CDR3 spans 13 residues. Here the CDR3 reads CASSSSVATSLGF. CDR3 DNA: TGTGCCAGCTCGTCAAGTGTGGCCACTTCGTTGGGATTT.